This TCR beta chain was recovered during a study of blood T cell repertoires in COVID-19. With respect to this clone: The same CDR3 can be traced to other DNA sequences in this sample.

Authors' processing steps: Amplification with reference gene primers provided the estimates of nucleated cell counts. Some clones are missing from TCRdb's copy, which holds only in-frame ones; the method was immunoSEQ multiplex PCR. V and J calls and clone size are those listed in that table; D and trimming were worked out from the DNA. This sample has about 85,000 clones; around 90% occur once, and the top ten carry approximately 4%. The V gene lost 1 base and the J gene lost 5 bases, with 12 bases spanning the gap. This CDR3 has 15 amino acids. Germline-derived CDR1 and CDR2 are SGHRS and YFSETQ. This chain joins TRBV5-1 and TRBJ2-2; tentative D call: TRBD2 (5 bases). The sequencing input was peripheral blood. The receptor was derived from an elderly woman with active or convalescent COVID-19. The CDR3 sequence: CASSLTRTLTGELFF. The CDR3 DNA is TGCGCCAGCAGCTTGACTAGAACTTTAACCGGGGAGCTGTTTTTT.